Detailed here is one T cell receptor beta chain. Antigen unknown. These data are taken from a study of CD8 T cells in ankylosing spondylitis. Broader study findings: In peripheral blood, disease-linked CD8+ clones occurred at relatively low frequencies. A TCR beta motif of under 10 highly homologous variants appeared characteristic of ankylosing spondylitis blood.

Quantitative 5'-RACE with molecular barcodes was used to make the TCR beta libraries. TCRdb reprocessed the 5' RACE reads via MiXCR and lists one record per CDR3 protein. This table holds more than 650,000 distinct CDR3 sequences, 12% found once. This clonotype was obtained from a male donor with ankylosing spondylitis. Sequences were obtained from blood, either unsorted or a sorted T cell fraction (not recorded which).

The CDR3 region has the DNA TGCGCCAGCAGCCGTTCAGGGTCTGGAGCTTTCTTT. This gives the protein CASSRSGSGAFF. This rearrangement joins TRBV5-1 to TRBJ1-1; weak D call: TRBD1 (5 bases). The CDR3 extends over 12 amino acids. The germline V gene has CDR1 SGHRS and CDR2 YFSETQ. Trimming took 4 bases from V and 10 from J, leaving 14 bases between them.